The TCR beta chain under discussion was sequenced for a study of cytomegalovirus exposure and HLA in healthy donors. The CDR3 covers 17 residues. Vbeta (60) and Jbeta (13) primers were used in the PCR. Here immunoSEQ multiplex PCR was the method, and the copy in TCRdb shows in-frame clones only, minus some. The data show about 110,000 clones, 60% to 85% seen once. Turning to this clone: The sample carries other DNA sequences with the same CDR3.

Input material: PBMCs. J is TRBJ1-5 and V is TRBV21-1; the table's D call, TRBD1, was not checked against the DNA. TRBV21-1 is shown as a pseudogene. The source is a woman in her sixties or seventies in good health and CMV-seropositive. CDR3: CASSKGKDGTGSQPQHF. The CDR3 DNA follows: TGTGCCAGCAGCAAAGGTAAGGACGGGACAGGGTCCCAGCCCCAGCATTTT.